The source of this T cell receptor (beta chain) is a study of cytomegalovirus exposure and HLA in healthy donors. Findings and caveats of the study: There were a few CMV-associated chains whose specificity for CMV antigens was confirmed in vitro.

Comments on this clone: No antigen is known for it.

PCR used 60 Vbeta primers and 13 Jbeta primers. Sequencing used immunoSEQ multiplex PCR; TCRdb keeps in-frame clones, though not all of them. Among 180,000 or so clones listed, 80% were seen once. CDR3 length: 12 residues. Trimming left V 8 bases short and J 0 bases short, with 5 bases between. Germline V CDR1 and CDR2: MNHNS, SASEGT. The origin of this receptor is a girl between 5 and 17 years old in good health and CMV-seropositive. V gene TRBV6-1 combines with J gene TRBJ2-1, with D maybe TRBD2 (5 bases). The sample was PBMCs. The CDR3 region has the DNA TGTGCCAGCGGGAGCTCCTACAATGAGCAGTTCTTC. Encoded protein: CASGSSYNEQFF.